These 6 T cell receptor beta chains share one sample of origin, sequenced in a study of neurological immune-mediated disorders. TCRdb analysed the 5' RACE reads with MiXCR anew, one entry per CDR3 protein. Of 65,000 to 75,000 distinct CDR3 sequences in the sample, 4.8% were seen once. Sequences were obtained from PBMCs. The source of these receptors is a woman aged 70-85 years with multiple sclerosis.

This clonotype appeared many times. The chain joins TRBV6-1 to TRBJ1-1; D unresolved. The CDR3 is made up of 11 amino acids. The V gene lost 3 bases and the J gene lost 11 bases, with 10 bases spanning the gap. CDR1 MNHNS and CDR2 SASEGT come from the germline V gene. The CDR3 loop reads CASSEGVGAFF. The CDR3 DNA reads TGTGCCAGCAGTGAGGGAGTAGGCGCTTTCTTT.

This clonotype was recorded only once. The V call is TRBV7-8, the J call TRBJ1-6, with D perhaps TRBD1 (6 bases). This CDR3 spans 14 amino acids. Trimming removed 3 bases from V and 5 bases from J, with 8 bases in between. Germline CDR1 and CDR2: SGHVS and FQNEAQ. In nucleotides, the CDR3 is TGTGCCAGCAGCTTTTACAGGGATAATTCACCCCTCCACTTT. Its protein is CASSFYRDNSPLHF.

In this sample, this clonotype turned up many times. The chain is built from TRBV20-1 and TRBJ2-1; possible D gene TRBD2, 5 bases. This CDR3 has 13 amino acids. CDR1 is DFQATT and CDR2 is SNEGSKA in the germline V gene (reference sequence). Trimming stripped 6 bases from V and 7 bases from J, with 16 bases between. CDR3 DNA sequence: TGCAGTGCCCCAAGGACTGGAAAAAATGAGCAGTTCTTC. It translates to CSAPRTGKNEQFF.

This clonotype was seen ten or more times. V and J are TRBV5-1 and TRBJ1-1; 8 bases are a match to TRBD1. V lost 1 base and J lost 5; bases outside the gene matches: 10. Germline CDR1 reads SGHRS; CDR2 reads YFSETQ. The CDR3 has 16 residues. CDR3 DNA: TGCGCCAGCAGCTTGAGATTAGGACAGGGCGGGACTGAAGCTTTCTTT. Translated: CASSLRLGQGGTEAFF.

This clonotype was seen many times. The chain links TRBV20-1 to TRBJ2-2; D is undetermined. CDR3 size: 12 residues. The V gene lost 3 bases and the J gene lost 2 bases, with 4 bases spanning the gap. The V gene's germline CDR1 is DFQATT and CDR2 SNEGSKA (reference sequence). This CDR3 reads CSARGNTGELFF. Written as DNA, the CDR3 is TGCAGTGCTAGGGGAAACACCGGGGAGCTGTTTTTT.

This clonotype has ten or more counts. The J gene is TRBJ2-2, the V gene TRBV20-1; 7 bases fit TRBD1. This CDR3 contains 13 residues. Trimming cost V 1 base and J 6 bases; bases outside gene matches: 2. CDR1 is DFQATT, CDR2 SNEGSKA, per germline (reference sequence). The CDR3 protein is CSARGQGPGELFF. CDR3 DNA sequence: TGCAGTGCTAGAGGACAGGGTCCCGGGGAGCTGTTTTTT.